This TCR beta chain emerged from a study of blood T cell repertoires in COVID-19. Per the authors' pipeline: Amplification from reference gene primers served as the basis for estimated nucleated cell counts. Sequencing was performed with immunoSEQ multiplex PCR; in TCRdb, only in-frame clones are kept and a portion is missing. The V and J calls and clone size come from that table; D and trimming were worked out from the DNA. The sample carries approximately 470,000 clones, 75% to 90% recorded once. Enrolled through a virtual design, the participants were between about 18 and 100 years of age and came from around 25 US areas. As concerns this clone: This sample includes further DNA sequences coding for the same CDR3.

From germline, CDR1 is SGHRS and CDR2 YFSETQ. The CDR3 contains 15 residues. The V and J ends lost 0 bases and 2 bases respectively, with 9 bases between them. This clonotype was sampled from a woman younger than 35 who had recovered from COVID-19. The chain recombines TRBV5-1 with TRBJ1-5, with D possibly matching TRBD1 (6 bases). The sample comprised PBMCs or T cells enriched from blood (not recorded which). This chain's CDR3 is CASSLAPGGNQPQHF. As DNA, the CDR3 is TGCGCCAGCAGCTTGGCCCCAGGGGGCAATCAGCCCCAGCATTTT.